These 28 T cell receptor beta chains were sequenced from one sample in a study of T cells in Graves' hyperthyroidism and ophthalmopathy (dated by TCRdb to between 2017 and 2020). Libraries were built with multiplex PCR. Sequenced on an Illumina HiSeq 2000. The TCR beta CDR3 regions were amplified from the RNA transcripts. For the first round of RT-PCR on the TCR CDR3, the HTBI primer set was used together with the Qiagen OneStep RT-PCR kit. TCRdb passed the public sequencing reads through fastp at Q25 and MiXCR, retaining productive beta sequences. Duplicate CDR3 protein sequences are folded into a single record with the most common DNA and genes. Recorded for this sample are more than 450,000 distinct CDR3 sequences; 12% to 15% of them occurred a single time. Jointly, the top ten make up approximately 14% of the sample. The specimen was blood. These receptors were taken from a woman in her thirties or forties with Graves' hyperthyroidism.

This chain links TRBV20-1 with TRBJ2-2; TRBD2 agrees at 11 bases. V shed 0 bases and J 6 bases; nucleotides not matched to a gene: 12. This CDR3 has 18 amino acids. The V gene's germline CDR1 is DFQATT and CDR2 SNEGSKA (reference sequence). The CDR3 loop reads CSARDRGSGRAFSGELFF. CDR3 bases: TGCAGTGCTAGAGATCGAGGTAGCGGGAGGGCCTTTTCCGGGGAGCTGTTTTTT.

Notes on this clonotype: A read error may explain this, as a much larger clone is one base away. The CDR3 end shows no conserved phenylalanine or tryptophan, and so a read error is likely. The chain employs TRBV12-3 or TRBV12-4 and TRBJ2-3; 11 bases are shared with TRBD2. The CDR3 extends over 15 amino acids. V was clipped by 3 bases and J by 3 bases; unmatched bases: 2. The CDR3 loop reads CASSFTSGRTDTQYS. CDR3 nucleotides: TGTGCCAGCAGTTTCACTAGCGGGAGAACAGATACGCAGTATTCT.

This clonotype was seen ten or more times. The J gene is TRBJ2-2, the V gene TRBV28; unclear D gene. The V end was cut by 3 bases, the J end by 4 bases, with 3 bases between. CDR3 length equals 12 residues. Germline CDR1 reads MDHEN; CDR2 reads SYDVKM. The CDR3 region is CASSFATGELFF. CDR3 bases: TGTGCCAGCAGTTTTGCCACCGGGGAGCTGTTTTTT.

This clonotype was found a few times. The chain has TRBV6-1 and TRBJ2-1; D gene ambiguous. This CDR3 comprises 13 residues. Germline values: CDR1 MNHNS, CDR2 SASEGT. Trimming took off 3 bases at V and 10 bases at J, with 13 bases between the two ends. The chain's CDR3 is CASSDPGSNEQFF. In nucleotides, the CDR3 is TGTGCCAGCAGTGACCCTGGGTCTAACGAGCAGTTCTTC.

The sample holds many counts of this clonotype. V and J are TRBV28 and TRBJ2-2; a possible D gene is TRBD2 (6 bases). Between the trimmed V and J ends, which lost 3 bases and 3 bases, there was a span of 20 bases. The CDR3 sequence is 18 residues long. Germline V gene sequence: CDR1 MDHEN, CDR2 SYDVKM. CDR3 region: CASSFLYRAGGYTGELFF. The CDR3 DNA sequence: TGTGCCAGCAGTTTTCTCTACCGAGCGGGCGGATACACCGGGGAGCTGTTTTTT.

The sample holds many counts of this clonotype. The V and J genes are TRBV18 and TRBJ2-5, with TRBD1 matching over 7 bases. V shed 3 bases and J 4 bases; nucleotides not matched to a gene: 8. The CDR3 length is 15 residues. CDR1 is KGHSH, CDR2 LQKENI, per germline. The CDR3 DNA reads TGTGCCAGCTCACCTCGACAGGGAGTTCGAGAGACCCAGTACTTC. Encoded protein: CASSPRQGVRETQYF.

This clonotype has at least ten counts. The genes are TRBV27 and TRBJ1-1; D unclear. Trimming removed 3 bases from V and 1 base from J, with 15 bases in between. The CDR3 is 16 residues long. Germline CDR1 reads MNHEY; CDR2 reads SMNVEV (reference sequence). The CDR3 loop reads CASSFGPPATNTEAFF. CDR3 sequence (DNA): TGTGCCAGCAGTTTTGGACCGCCGGCTACGAACACTGAAGCTTTCTTT.

This chain joins TRBV18 and TRBJ2-2, with D unresolved. The CDR3 length is 14 residues. CDR1 KGHSH and CDR2 LQKENI come from the germline V gene. V was clipped by 6 bases and J by 0 bases, with 8 bases between them. In nucleotides, the CDR3 is TGTGCCAGCTCCCCCGACCCGAACACCGGGGAGCTGTTTTTT. Protein: CASSPDPNTGELFF. Full variable domain (rest looked up from reference TRBV18 and TRBJ2-2): NAGVMQNPRHLVRRRGQEARLRCSPMKGHSHVYWYRQLPEEGLKFMVYLQKENIIDESGMPKERFSAEFPKEGPSILRIQQVVRGDSAAYFCASSPDPNTGELFFGEGSRLTVL.

This clonotype was detected ten times or more. This chain joins TRBV29-1 and TRBJ2-7, with TRBD2 as a possible D gene (6 bases). This CDR3 contains 14 residues. In germline, CDR1 is SQVTM, CDR2 ANQGSEA. Deletions cut 0 bases from V and 3 bases from J, with 12 bases between. CDR3 DNA: TGCAGCGTTGAAGATCCTGGGGGGAGCTACGAGCAGTACTTC. It codes for CSVEDPGGSYEQYF.

In this sample, this clonotype turned up many times. This rearrangement joins TRBV5-1 to TRBJ2-2; weak D call: TRBD1 (6 bases). This CDR3 is built from 15 residues. Germline V gives CDR1 SGHRS, CDR2 YFSETQ. The V end was cut by 4 bases, the J end by 4 bases, with 14 bases between. The CDR3 region is CASSLRQDSTGELFF. CDR3 bases: TGCGCCAGCAGCCTAAGACAGGACAGCACCGGGGAGCTGTTTTTT.

The sample holds many counts of this clonotype. The CDR3 region has the DNA TGTGCCAGCAGCGCGGGGGCCTCGACTGAAGCTTTCTTT. Its translation is CASSAGASTEAFF. The rearrangement uses TRBV5-5 and TRBJ1-1; D may be TRBD1 (6 bases). Germline-derived CDR1 and CDR2 are SGHKS and YYEKEE (reference sequence). This CDR3 is 13 amino acids long. V was trimmed by 4 bases and J by 5 bases, leaving 12 bases between them. Combining the CDR3 with reference TRBV5-5 and TRBJ1-1 gives the whole variable domain DAGVTQSPTHLIKTRGQQVTLRCSPISGHKSVSWYQQVLGQGPQFIFQYYEKEERGRGNFPDRFSARQFPNYSSELNVNALLLGDSALYLCASSAGASTEAFFGQGTRLTVV.

This chain uses TRBV7-9 with TRBJ2-1; 7 bases match TRBD1. The length of the CDR3 is 14 residues. V shed 0 bases, J shed 8 bases, and the junction held 4 bases outside the gene matches. CDR1 SEHNR and CDR2 FQNEAQ come from the germline V gene (reference sequence). The CDR3 DNA follows: TGTGCCAGCAGCTTAGCGACAGGGTTGGATGAGCAGTTCTTC. Residues: CASSLATGLDEQFF.

This chain links TRBV4-1 with TRBJ2-1; 10 bases match TRBD2. The CDR3 loop spans 16 amino acids. Germline CDR1 reads MGHRA; CDR2 reads YSYEKL. The V gene end was trimmed by 0 bases and the J gene end by 7 bases; junction bases not matched to a gene: 6. In nucleotides, the CDR3 is TGCGCCAGCAGCCAAGAAAGCGGGAGGGTCTTGAATGAGCAGTTCTTC. Translated: CASSQESGRVLNEQFF.

This clonotype came up a few times. This chain connects TRBV5-4 to TRBJ2-2; the match to TRBD2 covers 8 bases. The J segment lost 4 bases and the V segment lost 4 bases, leaving 9 bases of the junction unmatched. Germline lookup yields CDR1 SGHNT and CDR2 YYREEE (reference sequence). There are 16 residues in the CDR3. CDR3 region: CASSTKRERSTGELFF. Here the CDR3 DNA reads TGTGCCAGCAGCACCAAGCGGGAGCGAAGCACCGGGGAGCTGTTTTTT. Filled out from reference TRBV5-4 and TRBJ2-2, the complete variable domain reads ETGVTQSPTHLIKTRGQQVTLRCSSQSGHNTVSWYQQALGQGPQFIFQYYREEENGRGNFPPRFSGLQFPNYSSELNVNALELDDSALYLCASSTKRERSTGELFFGEGSRLTVL.

This clonotype was picked up many times. The chain couples TRBV3-1 to TRBJ2-7; D may be TRBD1 or TRBD2 (5 bases each). Trimming removed 2 bases at V and 0 bases at J, with 11 bases between. CDR1 LGHDT and CDR2 YNNKEL come from the germline V gene (reference sequence). This CDR3 has 15 residues. For the CDR3, the DNA is TGTGCCAGCAGCCAACCCCGGGACGGCTCCTACGAGCAGTACTTC. Translation: CASSQPRDGSYEQYF.

The chain is built from TRBV12-3 or TRBV12-4 and TRBJ2-7; 9 bases are a match to TRBD2. V lost 1 base to trimming and J lost 3 bases; unmatched junction nucleotides: 10. The CDR3 has 17 residues. The CDR3 DNA reads TGTGCCAGCAGTTTAGTCGGTCTAGCGGGAATCGGCTACGAGCAGTACTTC. Its translation: CASSLVGLAGIGYEQYF.

This clonotype came up many times. V is TRBV10-1 and J is TRBJ2-3; TRBD2 matches at 12 bases. Germline CDR1 reads WNHNN; CDR2 reads SYGVQD (reference sequence). The CDR3 is made up of 16 amino acids. With V trimmed by 0 bases and J by 7 bases, 5 bases remained unmatched. The CDR3 loop reads CASSESTSGRWYTQYF. Here the CDR3 DNA reads TGCGCCAGCAGTGAGTCGACTAGCGGGAGATGGTATACGCAGTATTTT.

This clonotype was counted at least ten times. The chain is built from TRBV28 and TRBJ2-7; D is ambiguous. The ends were cut back, 2 bases at V and 3 bases at J, with 11 bases in the middle. The CDR3 is made up of 14 amino acids. Germline V lookup: CDR1 MDHEN, CDR2 SYDVKM. The CDR3 sequence is CASSLAGFLYEQYF. CDR3 bases: TGTGCCAGCAGTTTAGCAGGATTCCTCTACGAGCAGTACTTC. Full variable domain (missing parts from reference TRBV28 and TRBJ2-7): DVKVTQSSRYLVKRTGEKVFLECVQDMDHENMFWYRQDPGLGLRLIYFSYDVKMKEKGDIPEGYSVSREKKERFSLILESASTNQTSMYLCASSLAGFLYEQYFGPGTRLTVT.

In its sample, this clonotype was seen many times. The J gene is TRBJ2-2, the V gene TRBV3-1; D is unclear. Germline CDR1 and CDR2: LGHDT and YNNKEL (reference sequence). The CDR3 runs 14 residues. V lost 3 bases and J lost 5, with 10 bases in between. As DNA, the CDR3 is TGTGCCAGCAGCCACCGCACGAGAACCGGGGAGCTGTTTTTT. Encoded protein: CASSHRTRTGELFF.

For this clonotype: Possible read error: a much larger clone is one base away. The V call is TRBV18, the J call TRBJ2-1; the D is unclear. The DNA end favors TRBJ2-7, so the J call may be wrong. This CDR3 has 13 residues. Germline CDR1 reads KGHSH; CDR2 reads LQKENI. CDR3 sequence (DNA): TGTGCCAGCTCAGACGGAGTTTACAATGAGCAGTACTTC. Translation: CASSDGVYNEQYF.

As for this clonotype: One base away lies a much larger clone, so this may be a sequencing read error. This rearrangement joins TRBV12-3 or TRBV12-4 to TRBJ2-3, with 9 positions matching TRBD2. J was trimmed by 4 bases and V by 6 bases; bases with no gene match: 11. This CDR3 comprises 16 residues. CDR3 sequence (DNA): TGTGCCAGCAGGCCCCGACTAGCGGAGTTAGCAGATACGCAGTATTTT. Protein sequence: CASRPRLAELADTQYF.

This clonotype was detected only a few times. A much more abundant neighbour one base away suggests this may be a read error. This chain links TRBV27 with TRBJ2-1, with TRBD2 matching 11 bases. V lost 8 bases to trimming and J lost 9 bases; unmatched junction nucleotides: 21. Germline V CDR1 and CDR2: MNHEY, SMNVEV (reference sequence). The length of the CDR3 is 18 residues. The CDR3 DNA reads TGTGCCAGCGGTCCCCGGACTCTGCACCTAGCGGGAGGCGGTGAGCAGTTCTTC. It specifies CASGPRTLHLAGGGEQFF.

About this clonotype itself: A read error may account for a junction end that differs from germline. The rearrangement links TRBV5-1 to TRBJ1-1, with 8 bases aligning to TRBD1. Germline CDR1 SGHRS, CDR2 YFSETQ. The CDR3 extends over 17 amino acids. The CDR3 protein is CASSLLAGWGQVTEAFF. CDR3 bases: TGCGCCAGCAGCTTGTTAGCGGGGTGGGGACAGGTTACTGAAGCCTTCTTT.

Comment on this clonotype: Sequence at one end of the junction differs from germline and may be a read error. The rearrangement links TRBV19 to TRBJ2-1; D is ambiguous. Per the germline V gene, CDR1 is LNHDA and CDR2 is SQIVND (reference sequence). The CDR3 runs 15 residues. CDR3 bases: TGTGCCAGTAGCCTGCTAGATAGCTCCCACAATGAGCAGTTCTTC. This translates into CASSLLDSSHNEQFF.

This clonotype has just a few counts. The rearrangement joins TRBV4-1 to TRBJ1-1, with unresolved D. The germline CDR1 and CDR2 sequences are MGHRA and YSYEKL. The CDR3 totals 15 residues. The V and J ends lost 0 bases and 3 bases respectively, with 11 bases between them. The CDR3 nucleotides read TGCGCCAGCAGCCAAGAGGGAATGCCGGACACTGAAGCTTTCTTT. As protein: CASSQEGMPDTEAFF.

This clonotype turned up a few times. This chain uses TRBV28 with TRBJ2-7, with 11 bases identical to TRBD2. V lost 2 bases, J lost 5 bases, and 8 bases stayed unmatched. The CDR3 covers 16 residues. CDR1 is MDHEN, CDR2 SYDVKM, per germline. The CDR3: CASSLGLAGGPNEQYF. CDR3 bases: TGTGCCAGCAGTTTAGGACTAGCGGGCGGGCCGAACGAGCAGTACTTC.

In its sample, this clonotype was seen many times. CDR3 DNA sequence: TGTGCCACCAGTGACCGGAGCGGGAGTCCCACAGATACGCAGTATTTT. This codes for CATSDRSGSPTDTQYF. The rearrangement joins TRBV24-1 to TRBJ2-3; 8 bases line up with TRBD2. Per germline, CDR1 KGHDR and CDR2 SFDVKD. The CDR3 consists of 16 residues. V lost 4 bases to trimming and J lost 2 bases; unmatched junction nucleotides: 7.

This clonotype has ten or more counts. Since a much larger clone is just one base distant, this may be a read error. This chain connects TRBV2 to TRBJ2-7; 12 bases align to TRBD2. CDR1 and CDR2 (germline): SNHLY, FYNNEI. The CDR3 covers 14 residues. V was clipped by 4 bases and J by 3 bases; unmatched bases: 1. DNA of the CDR3: TGTGCCAGCAGTGGGACTAGCGGGGTCTACGAGCAGTACTTC. Encoded protein: CASSGTSGVYEQYF.